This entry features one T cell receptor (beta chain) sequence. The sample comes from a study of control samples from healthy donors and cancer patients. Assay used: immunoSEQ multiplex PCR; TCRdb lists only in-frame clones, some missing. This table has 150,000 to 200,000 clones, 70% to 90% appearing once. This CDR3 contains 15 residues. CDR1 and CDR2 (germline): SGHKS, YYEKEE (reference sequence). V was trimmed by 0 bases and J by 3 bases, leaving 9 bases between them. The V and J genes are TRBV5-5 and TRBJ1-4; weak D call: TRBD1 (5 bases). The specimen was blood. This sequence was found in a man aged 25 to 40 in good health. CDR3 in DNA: TGTGCCAGCAGCTTGGGGGGGTCGGCTAATGAAAAACTGTTTTTT. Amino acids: CASSLGGSANEKLFF.